A selection of T cell receptor beta chains follows, all from one sample in a study of blood T cells in healthy people across ages. TCRdb fed the 5' RACE reads into MiXCR, producing one record per CDR3 protein. Of 500,000 to 650,000 distinct CDR3 sequences in the sample, about 28% were seen once. A further study also used this sample, focusing on T cells of mothers and their children.

The specimen was blood. These receptors all stem from a boy younger than 10 in good health. Each CDR3 is given with its conserved first and last residue.

V	J	CDR3
TRBV7-2	TRBJ2-5	CASSLAGAGVGETQYF
TRBV2	TRBJ1-2	CASSPEQGMWNYGYTF
TRBV20-1	TRBJ2-3	CSARDPLETDTQCF
TRBV6-2/TRBV6-3	TRBJ2-2	CASRETGELFF
TRBV20-1	TRBJ2-5	CSARPRDKETQYF
TRBV5-1	TRBJ1-1	CASSFWDFQSTEAFF
TRBV19	TRBJ2-1	CATERGGSSYNEQFF
TRBV5-5	NA	CASSLAGGSVQFF
TRBV2	TRBJ2-1	CASRGDNPYNEQFF
TRBV5-4	TRBJ2-2	CASSSGSIDGELFF
TRBV6-5	TRBJ2-3	CASSNTAKDAQYF
TRBV5-1	TRBJ2-3	CASSGQGLAGGSDTQYF
TRBV27	TRBJ2-3	CASSSGLSTDTQYF
TRBV3-1	TRBJ2-3	CASSQIGSGVGDTQYF
TRBV27	TRBJ1-3	CASGLGGESGNTIYF
TRBV30	TRBJ2-1	CAWSVLLALEQFF
TRBV6-1	TRBJ2-1	CASSEVGISYNEQFF
TRBV14	TRBJ2-2	CASSPLRTLSYDTGELFF
TRBV18	TRBJ2-5	CASSGTGARGETQYF
TRBV20-1	TRBJ2-7	CSASGQASYEQYF
TRBV20-1	TRBJ2-2	CSAREFRTGELFF
TRBV12-3/TRBV12-4	NA	CASGGWYEQYF
TRBV6-2/TRBV6-3	TRBJ2-3	CASSYSTGVDTQYF
TRBV21-1	TRBJ2-3	CASSKALRTGEEDTQYF
TRBV3-1	NA	CASSQDLGEYNEQFF
TRBV15	TRBJ1-1	CATSRGTRGTSEAFF
TRBV6-6	TRBJ2-2	CASSYGAGDLFF
TRBV29-1	TRBJ2-5	CSVFGDGEGAQYF
TRBV20-1	TRBJ2-4	CSAKAGPAFPPQYF